The 27 T cell receptor beta chains presented below share a single source sample, sequenced in a study of T cells in Graves' hyperthyroidism and ophthalmopathy. The investigators amplified TCR beta CDR3 regions from RNA transcripts. Carried out on the TCR CDR3, a first-round RT-PCR used the HTBI primer set. TCRdb independently ran MiXCR on the multiplex PCR reads; one entry per CDR3 protein. Of a few hundred thousand distinct CDR3 sequences listed, around 13% are singletons. The sequenced sample was blood. These receptors were taken from a woman aged 40 to 55 with Graves' hyperthyroidism.

The V call is TRBV7-2, the J call TRBJ1-2; 10 bases map to TRBD1. Germline lookup yields CDR1 SGHTA and CDR2 FQGNSA. V shed 5 bases, J shed 8 bases, and the junction held 14 bases outside the gene matches. This CDR3 comprises 16 residues. The chain's CDR3 is CASSARPGQGFRGYTF. CDR3 coding DNA: TGTGCCAGCAGCGCCCGTCCGGGACAGGGGTTCAGGGGCTACACCTTC.

This clonotype was counted at least ten times. The rearrangement uses TRBV25-1 and TRBJ2-1, with 10 bases aligning to TRBD2. V shed 4 bases, J shed 6 bases, and the junction held 9 bases outside the gene matches. Germline lookup yields CDR1 MGHDK and CDR2 SYGVNS. This CDR3 contains 16 residues. CDR3 nucleotides: TGTGCCAGCAGTGCCCAGGGAGCGGGAGGGTCCAATGAGCAGTTCTTC. This encodes CASSAQGAGGSNEQFF.

The chain has TRBV9 and TRBJ2-1, with D hard to call. The V gene's germline CDR1 is SGDLS and CDR2 YYNGEE. The CDR3 is 15 amino acids. V was pared by 0 bases and J by 6 bases, with 13 bases between. The CDR3 is CASSVEVFGTNEQFF. CDR3 in DNA: TGTGCCAGCAGCGTAGAGGTTTTCGGAACCAATGAGCAGTTCTTC.

This clonotype was seen at least ten times. The genes are TRBV5-1 and TRBJ1-2, with D perhaps matching TRBD1 (5 bases). The CDR3 covers 15 residues. Germline values: CDR1 SGHRS, CDR2 YFSETQ. The V and J ends lost 4 bases and 3 bases respectively, with 16 bases between them. In DNA, the CDR3 is TGCGCCAGCAGCGAGGGACTCGGGGAGTACTATGGCTACACCTTC. Amino acids: CASSEGLGEYYGYTF.

This clonotype occurred many times. The V call is TRBV12-3 or TRBV12-4, the J call TRBJ1-6; no clear D. The CDR3 spans 15 residues. V lost 1 base and J 5 bases, leaving 9 bases between the germline ends. The CDR3 nucleotides are TGTGCCAGCAGTTTAGGCACACAGAATAATTCACCCCTCCACTTT. This translates into CASSLGTQNNSPLHF.

This clonotype has more than one count but fewer than ten. This chain connects TRBV4-2 to TRBJ2-7, with D perhaps matching TRBD2 (6 bases). Germline CDR1 and CDR2: LGHNA and YNFKEQ. V was cut by 0 bases and J by 0 bases, with 12 bases left in between. The CDR3 spans 16 residues. This CDR3 is CASSQDKLAYSYEQYF. The CDR3 DNA reads as TGTGCCAGCAGCCAAGACAAACTAGCCTACTCCTACGAGCAGTACTTC.

On this clonotype itself: With a much larger clone just one base away, this may be a read error. The chain combines TRBV30 with TRBJ1-1; D uncertain. V was clipped by 5 bases and J by 0 bases, with 10 bases between them. Germline V gene data show CDR1 as GTSNPN and CDR2 as SVGIG (reference sequence). The CDR3 has 13 amino acids. The CDR3 DNA reads as TGTGCCTGGGGGGATCAGTTGAACACTGAAGCTTTCTTT. It yields the protein CAWGDQLNTEAFF.

There are many counts of this clonotype. This chain links TRBV20-1 with TRBJ2-7, with unresolved D. Germline CDR1 and CDR2: DFQATT and SNEGSKA (reference sequence). V lost 8 bases and J lost 6, with 11 bases in between. The CDR3 totals 10 residues. The CDR3 coding sequence is TGCAGTACCACTAACACCGAGCAGTACTTC. It specifies CSTTNTEQYF.

This clonotype occurred a few times. This clone may be a read error of a much larger clone one base away. The CDR3 does not close with the conserved phenylalanine or tryptophan, likely indicating a read error. The chain recombines TRBV5-6 with TRBJ2-7; 10 bases map to TRBD2. V dropped 3 bases and J dropped 4; count of bases not matched to a gene: 4. Germline CDR1 reads SGHDT; CDR2 reads YYEEEE. The CDR3 length is 14 residues. The CDR3 sequence: CASSSGTSVYEQYL. Here the CDR3 DNA reads TGTGCCAGCAGCTCCGGGACTAGCGTGTACGAGCAGTACTTG.

The chain uses TRBV6-1 and TRBJ2-5; a possible D gene is TRBD2 (5 bases). The CDR3 has 13 residues. V was shortened by 3 bases and J by 4 bases, with 9 bases between the two germline ends. Germline V lookup: CDR1 MNHNS, CDR2 SASEGT. The CDR3 region is CASSEDLAETQYF. The CDR3 bases are TGTGCCAGCAGTGAGGACTTAGCAGAGACCCAGTACTTC.

The chain links TRBV14 to TRBJ1-1; perhaps TRBD1 as D (5 bases). V lost 4 bases, J lost 4 bases, and 16 bases lay in between. CDR1 is SGHDN, CDR2 FVKESK, per germline. This CDR3 has 15 amino acids. CDR3: CASSPWQGGGTEAFF. CDR3 DNA: TGTGCCAGCAGCCCCTGGCAGGGCGGAGGCACTGAAGCTTTCTTT.

This clonotype has ten or more counts. The chain employs TRBV28 and TRBJ2-3; D not certain. The CDR3 contains 13 residues. Germline loops: CDR1 MDHEN, CDR2 SYDVKM. V was trimmed by 0 bases and J by 9 bases, leaving 10 bases between them. This CDR3 reads CASSLCVQVTQYF. The CDR3 nucleotides read TGTGCCAGCAGTTTATGTGTCCAAGTCACGCAGTATTTT.

The chain couples TRBV30 to TRBJ1-1; perhaps TRBD1 as D (5 bases). Germline V CDR1 and CDR2: GTSNPN, SVGIG (reference sequence). Trimming cost V 4 bases and J 5 bases, with 14 bases left between them. The CDR3 is made up of 13 amino acids. The CDR3 DNA reads as TGTGCCTGGACAAGGGCAGGGAGGACTGAAGCTTTCTTT. It codes for CAWTRAGRTEAFF.

Many counts were recorded for this clonotype. This chain connects TRBV24-1 to TRBJ2-3, with 14 bases lining up with TRBD2. CDR1 KGHDR and CDR2 SFDVKD come from the germline V gene. V shed 4 bases, J shed 3 bases, and the junction held 11 bases outside the gene matches. The CDR3 is 19 amino acids. The CDR3, as DNA: TGTGCCACCAGTGACCGCACCTCCGGACTAGCGGGAGGTACAGATACGCAGTATTTT. This encodes CATSDRTSGLAGGTDTQYF.

Concerning this clonotype itself: Just one base apart from a much larger clone, this may be a read error. The V gene is TRBV24-1, the J gene TRBJ2-7; TRBD1 matches at 11 bases. This CDR3 has 18 amino acids. CDR1 is KGHDR and CDR2 is SFDVKD in the germline V gene. Trimming at V came to 5 bases and at J to 3 bases, leaving 14 bases not matched to a gene. The CDR3 region has the DNA TGTGCCACCAGTGCCGTATCCGGAGCCGGGACAGGGGGCTACGAGCAGTACTTC. It translates to CATSAVSGAGTGGYEQYF.

This clonotype was seen only a few times. The chain is built from TRBV7-2 and TRBJ1-5, with D tentatively TRBD1 (6 bases). This CDR3 is 16 amino acids long. V lost 3 bases and J lost 1, with 13 bases in between. CDR1 is SGHTA, CDR2 FQGNSA, per germline. The CDR3 bases are TGTGCCAGCAGCTTGGGGGCAGGTAGAAGCAATCAGCCCCAGCATTTT. Translated: CASSLGAGRSNQPQHF.

This chain uses TRBV10-2 with TRBJ1-1, with no clear D. Germline values: CDR1 WSHSY, CDR2 SAAADI. The germline V and J ends were trimmed by 4 bases and 4 bases, with 13 bases remaining between them. This CDR3 has 14 residues. CDR3 loop: CASSGALGSTEAFF. The DNA of the CDR3 is TGCGCCAGCAGTGGGGCCCTCGGGTCCACTGAAGCTTTCTTT.

Many counts were recorded for this clonotype. This CDR3 reads CASSPRTGDLYEQYF. The CDR3, as DNA: TGTGCCAGCAGTCCACGGACAGGCGACCTTTACGAGCAGTACTTC. J is TRBJ2-7 and V is TRBV28; 7 positions agree with TRBD1. The CDR3 is 15 residues long. Germline CDR1 reads MDHEN; CDR2 reads SYDVKM. The trim removed 5 bases at V and 4 bases at J, leaving 11 bases unmatched.

V is TRBV28 and J is TRBJ1-5; D remains ambiguous. CDR1 is MDHEN and CDR2 is SYDVKM in the germline V gene. The CDR3 is made up of 16 amino acids. V gave up 4 bases and J gave up 3 bases, with 16 bases separating them. CDR3 DNA sequence: TGTGCCAGCAGTTCATCCCTAGGGATCCACAATCAGCCCCAGCATTTT. The encoded protein is CASSSSLGIHNQPQHF.

The chain joins TRBV7-2 to TRBJ2-7, with 7 bases identical to TRBD2. Per germline, CDR1 SGHTA and CDR2 FQGNSA. This CDR3 region has 16 residues. J gave up 1 base and V 0 bases, and 6 bases lay outside the gene matches. CDR3 coding DNA: TGTGCCAGCAGCTTAGCCCGAGCTAGCGGATCCTACGAGCAGTACTTC. Translating it yields CASSLARASGSYEQYF.

This clonotype has a count of ten or more. The chain is built from TRBV3-1 and TRBJ1-2; D is uncertain. With 4 bases removed from V and 3 bases from J, the gap between germline ends came to 6 bases. This CDR3 comprises 12 residues. Per germline, CDR1 LGHDT and CDR2 YNNKEL (reference sequence). CDR3 amino acids: CASSRGDYGYTF. The CDR3 nucleotides read TGTGCCAGCAGCCGGGGAGACTATGGCTACACCTTC.

This clonotype was detected many times. V usage is TRBV18 and J usage is TRBJ2-1; 15 bases match TRBD2. The CDR3 totals 20 residues. CDR1 is KGHSH, CDR2 LQKENI, per germline. V was clipped by 0 bases and J by 0 bases; unmatched bases: 6. CDR3 loop: CASSPPKRTSGRVSYNEQFF. In DNA form, the CDR3 reads TGTGCCAGCTCACCACCAAAACGGACTAGCGGGAGGGTCTCCTACAATGAGCAGTTCTTC.

This clonotype was seen at least ten times. CDR3 residues: CASSLRGTGAYEQYF. The CDR3 DNA reads TGTGCCAGCAGCTTGCGGGGAACGGGGGCCTACGAGCAGTACTTC. The chain uses TRBV5-6 and TRBJ2-7, with a tentative D call TRBD2 (6 bases). Germline lookup yields CDR1 SGHDT and CDR2 YYEEEE. With 1 base removed from V and 2 bases from J, the gap between germline ends came to 13 bases. The CDR3 has 15 amino acids.

This clonotype turned up a few times. V usage is TRBV2 and J usage is TRBJ2-2; D is undetermined. Trimming stripped 2 bases from V and 0 bases from J, with 10 bases between. CDR1 is SNHLY and CDR2 is FYNNEI in the germline V gene. The CDR3 is made up of 16 amino acids. The CDR3 here is CASSEYGPANTGELFF. The DNA of the CDR3 is TGTGCCAGCAGTGAATATGGACCCGCGAACACCGGGGAGCTGTTTTTT. The entire variable domain, with the rest obtained from reference TRBV2 and TRBJ2-2, is as follows: EPEVTQTPSHQVTQMGQEVILRCVPISNHLYFYWYRQILGQKVEFLVSFYNNEISEKSEIFDDQFSVERPDGSNFTLKIRSTKLEDSAMYFCASSEYGPANTGELFFGEGSRLTVL.

This clonotype showed up many times. V usage is TRBV5-1 and J usage is TRBJ1-1, with D hard to call. The CDR3 has 13 amino acids. V was shortened by 5 bases and J by 1 base, with 9 bases between the two germline ends. The V gene's germline CDR1 is SGHRS and CDR2 YFSETQ. The CDR3 DNA reads as TGCGCCAGCAGTTTACAGACGAACACTGAAGCTTTCTTT. Its translation: CASSLQTNTEAFF.

In its sample, this clonotype was seen many times. The CDR3 nucleotides are TGTGCCAGCAGTTTCCTTTTGGGACAGGGGAAAGATACGCAGTATTTT. Translation: CASSFLLGQGKDTQYF. J is TRBJ2-3 and V is TRBV28; TRBD1 matches 10 bases. This CDR3 contains 16 residues. Germline assignment: CDR1 MDHEN and CDR2 SYDVKM. After removal of 3 bases from V and 5 bases from J, the junction contained 8 bases not matched to a gene.

This clonotype has at least ten counts. The V gene is TRBV11-2, the J gene TRBJ2-1; TRBD2 might be the D (6 bases). V lost 5 bases, J lost 2 bases, and 13 bases lay in between. CDR1 is SGHAT and CDR2 is FQNNGV in the germline V gene. The CDR3 is 15 amino acids. DNA of the CDR3: TGTGCCAGCAGCGACGAGGGGAGGACCTACAATGAGCAGTTCTTC. This codes for CASSDEGRTYNEQFF.